The subject of this entry is one TCR beta chain. The data belong to a study of blood T cell repertoires in COVID-19. Study as a whole: Donors in the United States, Italy and Spain gave samples during acute or convalescent COVID-19. The analysed material was cDNA or gDNA that came from T cells, B-cell-depleted T cells, or PBMCs.

The CDR3 length is 14 residues. Per germline, CDR1 GTSNPN and CDR2 SVGIG (reference sequence). V was cut by 3 bases and J by 1 base, with 12 bases left in between. In the study's own analysis: By means of reference gene primer amplification, nucleated cell counts were estimated. Data came from immunoSEQ multiplex PCR; TCRdb stores just in-frame clones and leaves some out. V and J calls plus clone size are reproduced from that table; the DNA served to infer D and trimming. The sample carries around 43,000 clones, around 90% recorded once. This rearrangement joins TRBV30 to TRBJ1-1, with a possible D match to TRBD1 (5 bases). Sequenced: peripheral blood. This TCR was sampled from a man in his forties or fifties with active COVID-19. In DNA form, the CDR3 reads TGTGCCTGGAGGGGTAGACAGACGAACACTGAAGCTTTCTTT. It yields the protein CAWRGRQTNTEAFF.